Shown below are 7 T cell receptor beta chains from a single sample sequenced in a study of blood T cell repertoires in COVID-19. Here immunoSEQ multiplex PCR was the method, and the copy in TCRdb shows in-frame clones only, minus some. The table has a few hundred thousand clones, approximately 81% seen once. Source material: peripheral blood. Source of these receptors: a man between 25 and 39 years old with active or convalescent COVID-19.

This clone was observed a single time. The genes are TRBV28 and TRBJ2-2, with TRBD2 matching 12 bases. Germline V gene sequence: CDR1 MDHEN, CDR2 SYDVKM. This CDR3 is built from 15 residues. With V trimmed by 6 bases and J by 5 bases, 4 bases remained unmatched. This chain's CDR3 is CASRLAGGETGELFF. The CDR3, as DNA: TGTGCCAGCAGGCTAGCGGGAGGGGAGACCGGGGAGCTGTTTTTT.

The chain recombines TRBV5-1 with TRBJ1-2; D is possibly TRBD1 (5 bases). The CDR3 covers 15 residues. V was shortened by 1 base and J by 0 bases, with 10 bases between the two germline ends. Germline V gives CDR1 SGHRS, CDR2 YFSETQ. CDR3 loop: CASSLTDSPNYGYTF. CDR3 bases: TGCGCCAGCAGCTTGACTGACAGCCCTAACTATGGCTACACCTTC.

V and J are TRBV25-1 and TRBJ2-3, with D perhaps matching TRBD1 (6 bases). V dropped 6 bases and J dropped 4 bases, with 20 bases sitting between them. There are 16 residues in the CDR3. The germline gives CDR1 MGHDK, CDR2 SYGVNS. CDR3 residues: CASSLGQTGPSDTQYF. CDR3 sequence (DNA): TGTGCCAGCAGCCTAGGACAGACGGGTCCCTCAGATACGCAGTATTTT.

This clone was picked up a small number of times. CDR3 protein: CASSFAGGKQETQYF. The CDR3 DNA reads TGTGCCAGCAGCTTTGCAGGGGGGAAGCAAGAGACCCAGTACTTC. The chain employs TRBV5-4 and TRBJ2-5, with a possible D match to TRBD1 (7 bases). The CDR3 has 15 amino acids. CDR1 and CDR2 (germline): SGHNT, YYREEE (reference sequence). Trimming took off 2 bases at V and 2 bases at J, with 13 bases between the two ends.

This rearrangement joins TRBV7-9 to TRBJ1-4; 7 bases are a match to TRBD1. CDR1 is SEHNR, CDR2 FQNEAQ, per germline (reference sequence). This CDR3 contains 18 residues. Germline trimming cut 2 bases from V and 5 bases from J; bases unmatched to any gene: 14. The CDR3 coding sequence is TGTGCCAGCAGCTTATTTAGAGGACAGGAAATTTGGAATGAAAAACTGTTTTTT. Its protein product is CASSLFRGQEIWNEKLFF.

The rearrangement joins TRBV28 to TRBJ2-5; 9 bases are a match to TRBD1. The CDR3 consists of 15 residues. CDR1 MDHEN and CDR2 SYDVKM come from the germline V gene. V shed 5 bases and J 5 bases; nucleotides not matched to a gene: 9. CDR3 in amino acids: CASSPGTGRGETQYF. CDR3 DNA sequence: TGTGCCAGCAGTCCCGGGACAGGGAGGGGGGAGACCCAGTACTTC.

DNA of the CDR3: TGTGCCAGCAGCTTAGGAACGGGGTCGAACTACGAGCAGTACTTC. Its translation: CASSLGTGSNYEQYF. The chain employs TRBV7-6 and TRBJ2-7, with D possibly matching TRBD2 (5 bases). Germline V lookup: CDR1 SGHVS, CDR2 FNYEAQ. The CDR3 is 15 residues long. Trimming cost V 1 base and J 3 bases, with 13 bases left between them.